The 30 T cell receptor beta chains below come from one sample, sequenced in a study of beta chain features in type 1 diabetes. The whole isolated RNA underwent reverse transcription, so sequencing captured expressed TCRB transcripts. The assay was immunoSEQ multiplex PCR, and TCRdb's table has in-frame clones only and misses some. The sample gives a few hundred thousand clones, roughly an eighth of which show up once; more than 0.015% is in the top ten. The specimen sequenced was naive CD4+ T cells from blood. Receptors were obtained from a man aged 18 to 30 in good health.

This CDR3 reads CASSPGTFQETQYF. Written as DNA, the CDR3 is TGTGCCAGCAGCCCCGGGACTTTTCAAGAGACCCAGTACTTC. This chain uses TRBV7-9 with TRBJ2-5, with D possibly matching TRBD2 (6 bases). V was pared by 5 bases and J by 2 bases, with 12 bases between. Germline V gene data show CDR1 as SEHNR and CDR2 as FQNEAQ (reference sequence). The CDR3 is 14 residues long.

This chain links TRBV5-1 with TRBJ2-7; D perhaps matches TRBD2 (6 bases). The length of the CDR3 is 13 residues. Germline CDR1 SGHRS, CDR2 YFSETQ. The V and J ends lost 5 bases and 3 bases respectively, with 12 bases between them. The CDR3 nucleotides are TGCGCCAGCAGGCGCTCCGGGAGCTACGAGCAGTACTTC. It specifies CASRRSGSYEQYF.

This clone was counted only a few times. The gene calls are TRBV7-2 and TRBJ1-4, with unresolved D. V lost 4 bases and J lost 6, with 9 bases in between. Per the germline V gene, CDR1 is SGHTA and CDR2 is FQGNSA. This CDR3 has 13 amino acids. CDR3 in amino acids: CASSSRVDEKLFF. CDR3 coding DNA: TGTGCCAGCAGCTCCCGGGTGGATGAAAAACTGTTTTTT.

This clone was seen a few times. This chain uses TRBV19 with TRBJ2-2, with unresolved D. Trimming stripped 4 bases from V and 2 bases from J, with 8 bases between. Germline CDR1 reads LNHDA; CDR2 reads SQIVND (reference sequence). The CDR3 length is 14 residues. The CDR3 here is CASSRAINTGELFF. The CDR3 DNA is TGTGCCAGTAGTAGAGCGATAAACACCGGGGAGCTGTTTTTT.

This clone has just a few counts. The V gene is TRBV12-2, the J gene TRBJ2-7; the D call of TRBD2 is as the table states it, not checked on the DNA. TRBV12-2 is a listed pseudogene. The CDR3 contains 20 residues. The CDR3 reads CASRFGPGLAGARWSYEQYF. CDR3 nucleotide sequence: TGTGCAAGTCGCTTTGGGCCGGGACTAGCGGGAGCGCGTTGGTCCTACGAGCAGTACTTC.

This clone was observed a few times. The chain carries TRBV28 and TRBJ2-7; tentative D call: TRBD2 (6 bases). Trimming took off 5 bases at V and 2 bases at J, with 16 bases between the two ends. The germline gives CDR1 MDHEN, CDR2 SYDVKM. The CDR3 sequence is 15 residues long. The CDR3 DNA sequence: TGTGCCAGCAGTCTAGACCCCGGGGGTCCCTACGAGCAGTACTTC. Translating it yields CASSLDPGGPYEQYF. Using reference TRBV28 and TRBJ2-7 for the parts outside the CDR3, the full variable domain is DVKVTQSSRYLVKRTGEKVFLECVQDMDHENMFWYRQDPGLGLRLIYFSYDVKMKEKGDIPEGYSVSREKKERFSLILESASTNQTSMYLCASSLDPGGPYEQYFGPGTRLTVT.

The chain has TRBV27 and TRBJ1-1, with a weak D call TRBD1 (5 bases). Germline CDR1 is MNHEY and CDR2 is SMNVEV (reference sequence). Trimming took 3 bases from V and 12 from J, leaving 14 bases between them. The CDR3 has 12 amino acids. CDR3 nucleotide sequence: TGTGCCAGCAGTTTCCGCCAGGGCTTGACTTTCTTT. Translation gives CASSFRQGLTFF.

This clone was counted once. One end of the junction fails to match germline, which may point to a read error. Other DNA sequences in the same sample also yield this CDR3. V usage is TRBV18 and J usage is TRBJ2-7, with 11 bases identical to TRBD2. Germline CDR1 KGHSH, CDR2 LQKENI. The length of the CDR3 is 14 residues. CDR3 nucleotide sequence: TGTGCCAGCTCACCACCTAGCGGGAGGGCCGAGCAGTACTTT. It yields the protein CASSPPSGRAEQYF.

The chain uses TRBV29-1 and TRBJ1-2; the match to TRBD1 covers 8 bases. Per the germline V gene, CDR1 is SQVTM and CDR2 is ANQGSEA. V shed 6 bases and J 3 bases; nucleotides not matched to a gene: 9. The CDR3 length is 14 residues. The CDR3 coding sequence is TGCAGCGTGCTACGACAGGGGAGCGACTATGGCTACACCTTC. Amino acid sequence: CSVLRQGSDYGYTF.

V gene TRBV11-3 combines with J gene TRBJ2-5; D is possibly TRBD2 (6 bases). Germline V gives CDR1 SGHNT, CDR2 YENEEA. The V end was cut by 1 base, the J end by 5 bases, with 14 bases between. The CDR3 has 15 residues. The CDR3 nucleotides read TGTGCCAGCAGCTTAGCTGCGGGGCTGGGGGAGACCCAGTACTTC. It codes for CASSLAAGLGETQYF.

The J gene is TRBJ2-7, the V gene TRBV10-3; D perhaps matches TRBD2 (5 bases). Trimming cost V 4 bases and J 5 bases, with 12 bases left between them. The CDR3 covers 13 residues. Germline V gene lookup returns CDR1 ENHRY and CDR2 SYGVKD. CDR3 nucleotide sequence: TGTGCCATCAGTGCGGCCGGGGTGGACGAGCAGTACTTC. Amino acids: CAISAAGVDEQYF.

The chain employs TRBV4-3 and TRBJ2-1; no definite D call. The germline V and J ends were trimmed by 1 base and 5 bases, with 6 bases remaining between them. The CDR3 covers 13 residues. CDR1 LGHNA and CDR2 YSLEER come from the germline V gene. In DNA, the CDR3 is TGCGCCAGCAGCCAAGTCCCCAACAATGAGCAGTTCTTC. It yields the protein CASSQVPNNEQFF.

This clone was counted a few times. CDR3: CAGTDGETLQETQYF. The CDR3 nucleotides are TGTGCCGGCACTGACGGGGAGACTCTCCAAGAGACCCAGTACTTC. This chain joins TRBV7-3 and TRBJ2-5; D is perhaps TRBD2 (5 bases). V lost 11 bases, J lost 1 base, and 20 bases lay in between. In germline, CDR1 is SGHTA, CDR2 FQGTGA. This CDR3 region has 15 residues.

This clone was found a few times. The CDR3 loop is CASSPSPPGAGANVLTF. The CDR3 region has the DNA TGCGCCAGCAGCCCATCCCCCCCGGGGGCTGGGGCCAACGTCCTGACTTTC. This chain joins TRBV4-1 and TRBJ2-6; possibly TRBD2 for D (6 bases). The CDR3 runs 17 residues. V was shortened by 4 bases and J by 2 bases, with 15 bases between the two germline ends. Per the germline V gene, CDR1 is MGHRA and CDR2 is YSYEKL.

The chain joins TRBV10-3 to TRBJ2-7, with 9 bases that match TRBD1. CDR1 is ENHRY and CDR2 is SYGVKD in the germline V gene. The CDR3 contains 16 residues. V lost 3 bases to trimming and J lost 1 base; unmatched junction nucleotides: 7. The CDR3 DNA reads TGTGCCATCAGTGACCACGGGACAGGGAGGTCCTACGAGCAGTACTTC. It encodes CAISDHGTGRSYEQYF.

This chain joins TRBV10-3 and TRBJ2-3, with TRBD1 matching 8 bases. This CDR3 region has 19 residues. Germline trimming cut 4 bases from V and 1 base from J; bases unmatched to any gene: 16. CDR1 and CDR2 from the germline V gene are ENHRY and SYGVKD. CDR3 nucleotide sequence: TGTGCCATCAGTGGATTCGCTTTGTTGCGGGGACAGGGCACAGATACGCAGTATTTT. Translated, it gives CAISGFALLRGQGTDTQYF.

This clone turned up a few times. The chain uses TRBV28 and TRBJ1-1; a weak D match, TRBD1 (5 bases). Trimming took 7 bases from V and 3 from J, leaving 9 bases between them. Germline assignment: CDR1 MDHEN and CDR2 SYDVKM. The CDR3 contains 12 residues. This CDR3 reads CASISGYTEAFF. The CDR3 DNA is TGTGCCAGCATATCAGGGTACACTGAAGCTTTCTTT.

This clone was seen more than once but under ten times. The J gene is TRBJ2-7, the V gene TRBV15; D is possibly TRBD1 (5 bases). CDR1 is LNHNV and CDR2 is YYDKDF in the germline V gene (reference sequence). The CDR3 contains 16 residues. With 0 bases removed from V and 0 bases from J, the gap between germline ends came to 12 bases. CDR3 DNA sequence: TGTGCCACCAGCAGAGATCAGGGCGGTATCTCCTACGAGCAGTACTTC. It encodes CATSRDQGGISYEQYF. Complete variable domain (other parts from reference TRBV15 and TRBJ2-7): DAMVIQNPRYQVTQFGKPVTLSCSQTLNHNVMYWYQQKSSQAPKLLFHYYDKDFNNEADTPDNFQSRRPNTSFCFLDIRSPGLGDTAMYLCATSRDQGGISYEQYFGPGTRLTVT.

The J gene is TRBJ1-3, the V gene TRBV28; D unresolved. Per the germline V gene, CDR1 is MDHEN and CDR2 is SYDVKM. This CDR3 has 14 residues. The V end was cut by 6 bases, the J end by 0 bases, with 9 bases between. The CDR3 spells CASRAGTSGNTIYF. Here the CDR3 DNA reads TGTGCCAGCAGGGCGGGCACCTCTGGAAACACCATATATTTT.

The CDR3 nucleotides are TGTGCCTGGAGGAGAGCGGGGGGTGGGTCCTACGAGCAGTACTTC. Translation gives CAWRRAGGGSYEQYF. J is TRBJ2-7 and V is TRBV30; 9 bases agree with TRBD2. The CDR3 loop spans 15 amino acids. Germline-derived CDR1 and CDR2 are GTSNPN and SVGIG (reference sequence). Trimming at V came to 3 bases and at J to 1 base, leaving 7 bases not matched to a gene. The whole variable domain, remainder taken from reference TRBV30 and TRBJ2-7, is SQTIHQWPATLVQPVGSPLSLECTVEGTSNPNLYWYRQAAGRGLQLLFYSVGIGQISSEVPQNLSASRPQDRQFILSSKKLLLSDSGFYLCAWRRAGGGSYEQYFGPGTRLTVT.

The gene calls are TRBV15 and TRBJ2-3, with TRBD2 matching 12 bases. The CDR3 has 17 amino acids. V shed 3 bases and J 8 bases; nucleotides not matched to a gene: 12. Germline CDR1 and CDR2: LNHNV and YYDKDF (reference sequence). In nucleotides, the CDR3 is TGTGCCACCAGCAGGGGTGGACTAGCGGGACCGGGGAGTACGCAGTATTTT. Amino acids: CATSRGGLAGPGSTQYF.

V and J are TRBV4-2 and TRBJ1-3; the D gene is possibly TRBD1 (5 bases). Germline V gene data show CDR1 as LGHNA and CDR2 as YNFKEQ. This CDR3 is built from 15 residues. The V and J ends lost 4 bases and 7 bases respectively, with 17 bases between them. The CDR3 here is CASSLPTGVGNTIYF. In DNA, the CDR3 is TGTGCCAGCAGCCTGCCTACAGGAGTTGGGAACACCATATATTTT.

Only a few counts were recorded for this clone. The rearrangement joins TRBV6-6 to TRBJ2-7, with 9 bases lining up with TRBD1. There are 14 residues in the CDR3. With V trimmed by 7 bases and J by 3 bases, 7 bases remained unmatched. Germline V lookup: CDR1 MNHNY, CDR2 SVGAGI (reference sequence). CDR3: CASNQGQGDYEQYF. In nucleotides, the CDR3 is TGTGCCAGCAACCAGGGACAGGGTGACTACGAGCAGTACTTC.

This clone has a handful of counts. The chain combines TRBV9 with TRBJ1-1; weak D call: TRBD1 (5 bases). The CDR3 sequence is 15 residues long. V was shortened by 4 bases and J by 3 bases, with 16 bases between the two germline ends. From germline, CDR1 is SGDLS and CDR2 YYNGEE. CDR3 coding DNA: TGTGCCAGCAGCCCCGTCCCCAGGGCGGACACTGAAGCTTTCTTT. This gives the protein CASSPVPRADTEAFF.

This clone came up a few times. The chain carries TRBV5-4 and TRBJ2-5; possibly TRBD2 for D (7 bases). The CDR3 extends over 16 amino acids. The ends were cut back, 0 bases at V and 4 bases at J, with 16 bases in the middle. The germline gives CDR1 SGHNT, CDR2 YYREEE (reference sequence). In nucleotides, the CDR3 is TGTGCCAGCAGCTTGGCCACAAAGGGAGGGGGAGAGACCCAGTACTTC. This encodes CASSLATKGGGETQYF. Using reference TRBV5-4 and TRBJ2-5 for the parts outside the CDR3, the full variable domain is ETGVTQSPTHLIKTRGQQVTLRCSSQSGHNTVSWYQQALGQGPQFIFQYYREEENGRGNFPPRFSGLQFPNYSSELNVNALELDDSALYLCASSLATKGGGETQYFGPGTRLLVL.

This clone was seen a handful of times. The V gene is TRBV9, the J gene TRBJ1-1; 7 nucleotides align to TRBD1. The CDR3 covers 13 residues. Germline V lookup: CDR1 SGDLS, CDR2 YYNGEE. The V gene end was trimmed by 4 bases and the J gene end by 5 bases; junction bases not matched to a gene: 5. The CDR3 DNA sequence: TGTGCCAGCAGCTTCGACAGGGAGACTGAAGCTTTCTTT. Amino acids: CASSFDRETEAFF.

This rearrangement joins TRBV5-6 to TRBJ1-1, with 10 bases identical to TRBD1. The trim removed 4 bases at V and 5 bases at J, leaving 5 bases unmatched. From germline, CDR1 is SGHDT and CDR2 YYEEEE. The CDR3 is 14 amino acids. The CDR3 spells CASSLTGGRTEAFF. DNA for the CDR3: TGTGCCAGCAGCCTGACAGGGGGCAGGACTGAAGCTTTCTTT.

This rearrangement joins TRBV5-1 to TRBJ1-2; D possibly corresponds to TRBD1 (5 bases). V was pared by 0 bases and J by 7 bases, with 10 bases between. CDR1 and CDR2 (germline): SGHRS, YFSETQ. The CDR3 has 13 residues. CDR3 loop: CASSLEGAAGYTF. CDR3 nucleotides: TGCGCCAGCAGCTTGGAAGGGGCGGCTGGCTACACCTTC. The whole variable domain, remainder taken from reference TRBV5-1 and TRBJ1-2, is KAGVTQTPRYLIKTRGQQVTLSCSPISGHRSVSWYQQTPGQGLQFLFEYFSETQRNKGNFPGRFSGRQFSNSRSEMNVSTLELGDSALYLCASSLEGAAGYTFGSGTRLTVV.

This clone has only a few counts. The V gene is TRBV6-5, the J gene TRBJ1-2; D uncertain. Germline CDR1 is MNHEY and CDR2 is SVGAGI. V was pared by 5 bases and J by 5 bases, with 12 bases between. The CDR3 has 13 amino acids. The chain's CDR3 is CASSTRNEYGYTF. In DNA, the CDR3 is TGTGCCAGCAGTACGCGGAACGAGTATGGCTACACCTTC.

This chain connects TRBV30 to TRBJ1-6, with a possible D match to TRBD1 (6 bases). CDR3 length: 13 amino acids. CDR1 is GTSNPN, CDR2 SVGIG, per germline (reference sequence). V lost 3 bases and J lost 6, with 9 bases in between. The CDR3 loop is CAWRQGPNSPLHF. Here the CDR3 DNA reads TGTGCCTGGAGACAGGGTCCTAATTCACCCCTCCACTTT.